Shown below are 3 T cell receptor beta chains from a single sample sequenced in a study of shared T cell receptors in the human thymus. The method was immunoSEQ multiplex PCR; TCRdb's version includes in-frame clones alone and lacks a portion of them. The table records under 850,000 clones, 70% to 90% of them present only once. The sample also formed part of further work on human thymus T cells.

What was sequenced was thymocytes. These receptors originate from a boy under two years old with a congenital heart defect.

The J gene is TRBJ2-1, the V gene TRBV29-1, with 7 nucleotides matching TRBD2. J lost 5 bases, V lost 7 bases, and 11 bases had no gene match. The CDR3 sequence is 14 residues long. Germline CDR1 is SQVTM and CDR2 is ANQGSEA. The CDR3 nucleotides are TGCAGCGGTAGGAGGGCTAGCGGAAACAATGAGCAGTTCTTC. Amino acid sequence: CSGRRASGNNEQFF.

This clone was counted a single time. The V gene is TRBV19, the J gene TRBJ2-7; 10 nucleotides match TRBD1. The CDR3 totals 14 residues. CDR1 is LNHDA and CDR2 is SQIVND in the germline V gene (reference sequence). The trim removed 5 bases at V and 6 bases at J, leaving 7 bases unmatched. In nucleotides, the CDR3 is TGTGCCAGTAGTCGGCTGGACAGGGGGACCGAGCAGTACTTC. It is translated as CASSRLDRGTEQYF.

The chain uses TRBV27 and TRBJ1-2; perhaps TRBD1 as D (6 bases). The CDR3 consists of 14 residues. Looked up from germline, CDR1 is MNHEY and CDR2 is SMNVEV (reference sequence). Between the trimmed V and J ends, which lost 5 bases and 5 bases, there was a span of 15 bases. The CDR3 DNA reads TGTGCCAGCAGTGCCTCTAAGGACAGTTATGGCTACACCTTC. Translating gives CASSASKDSYGYTF.